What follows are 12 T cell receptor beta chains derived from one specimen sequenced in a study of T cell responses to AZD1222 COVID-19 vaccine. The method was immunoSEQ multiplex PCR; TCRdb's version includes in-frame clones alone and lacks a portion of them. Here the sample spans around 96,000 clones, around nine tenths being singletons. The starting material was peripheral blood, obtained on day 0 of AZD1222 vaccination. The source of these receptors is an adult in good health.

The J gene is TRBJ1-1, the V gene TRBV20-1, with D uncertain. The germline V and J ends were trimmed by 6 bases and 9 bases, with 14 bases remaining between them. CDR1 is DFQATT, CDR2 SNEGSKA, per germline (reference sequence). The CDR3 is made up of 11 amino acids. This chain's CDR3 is CSARGLNQAFF. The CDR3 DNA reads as TGCAGTGCCCGCGGGCTGAACCAAGCTTTCTTT.

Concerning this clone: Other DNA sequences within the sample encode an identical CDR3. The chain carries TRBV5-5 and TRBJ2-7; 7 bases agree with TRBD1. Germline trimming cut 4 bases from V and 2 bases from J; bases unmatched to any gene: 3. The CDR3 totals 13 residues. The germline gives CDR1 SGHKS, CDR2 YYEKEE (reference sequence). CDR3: CASSRQGAYEQYF. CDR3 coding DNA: TGTGCCAGCAGCAGACAGGGAGCCTACGAGCAGTACTTC.

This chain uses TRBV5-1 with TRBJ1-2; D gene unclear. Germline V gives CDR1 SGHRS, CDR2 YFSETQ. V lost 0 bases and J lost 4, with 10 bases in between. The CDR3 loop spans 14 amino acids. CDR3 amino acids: CASSLGFVGYGYTF. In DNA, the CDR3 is TGCGCCAGCAGCTTGGGGTTTGTGGGCTATGGCTACACCTTC.

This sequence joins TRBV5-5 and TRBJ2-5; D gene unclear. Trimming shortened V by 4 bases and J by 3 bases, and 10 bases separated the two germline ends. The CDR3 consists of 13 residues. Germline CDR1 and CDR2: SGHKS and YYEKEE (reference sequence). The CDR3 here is CASSPTQKETQYF. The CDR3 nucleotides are TGTGCCAGCAGCCCAACTCAAAAAGAGACCCAGTACTTC.

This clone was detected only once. The CDR3 sequence is CASSPGTGGALMESGYTF. CDR3 sequence (DNA): TGCGCCAGCAGCCCCGGGACAGGGGGCGCTTTGATGGAATCTGGCTACACCTTC. The chain has TRBV4-1 and TRBJ1-2; 12 bases are shared with TRBD1. The V gene's germline CDR1 is MGHRA and CDR2 YSYEKL. This CDR3 comprises 18 residues. V trimming: 4 bases; J trimming: 7 bases; junction bases outside the gene matches: 16.

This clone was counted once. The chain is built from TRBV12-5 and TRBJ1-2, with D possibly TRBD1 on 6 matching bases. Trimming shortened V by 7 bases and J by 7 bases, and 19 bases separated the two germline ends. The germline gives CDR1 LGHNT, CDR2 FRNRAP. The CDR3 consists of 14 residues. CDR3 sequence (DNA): TGTGCTAGTGCCCATTGGGGGGCCGGGGTTGGCTACACCTTC. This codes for CASAHWGAGVGYTF.

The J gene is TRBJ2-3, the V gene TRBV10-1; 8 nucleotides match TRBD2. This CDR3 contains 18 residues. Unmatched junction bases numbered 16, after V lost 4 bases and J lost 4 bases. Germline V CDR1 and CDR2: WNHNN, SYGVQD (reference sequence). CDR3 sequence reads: CASSGSIGGGLRADTQYF. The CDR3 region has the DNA TGCGCCAGCAGTGGGTCAATCGGGGGGGGCCTTAGGGCAGATACGCAGTATTTT.

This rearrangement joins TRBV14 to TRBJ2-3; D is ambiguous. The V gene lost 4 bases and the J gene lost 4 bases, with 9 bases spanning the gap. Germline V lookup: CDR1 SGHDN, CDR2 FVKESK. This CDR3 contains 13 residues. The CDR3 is CASSPPGSDTQYF. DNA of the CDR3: TGTGCCAGCAGCCCCCCAGGATCAGATACGCAGTATTTT.

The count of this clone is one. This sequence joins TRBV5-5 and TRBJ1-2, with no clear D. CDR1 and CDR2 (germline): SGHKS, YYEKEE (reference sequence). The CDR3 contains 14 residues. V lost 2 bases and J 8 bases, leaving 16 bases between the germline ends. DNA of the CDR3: TGTGCCAGCAGCTTTTGGGGAGCCACACGCGGCTACACCTTC. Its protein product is CASSFWGATRGYTF.

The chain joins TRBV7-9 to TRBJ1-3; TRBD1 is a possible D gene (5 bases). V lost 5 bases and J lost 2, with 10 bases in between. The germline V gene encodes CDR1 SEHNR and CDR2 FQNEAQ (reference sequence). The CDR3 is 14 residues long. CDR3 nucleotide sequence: TGTGCCAGCAGCCCCTCGACAGCTGGAAACACCATATATTTT. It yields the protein CASSPSTAGNTIYF.

CDR3 sequence reads: CATSRGYRDSPLHF. CDR3 coding DNA: TGTGCCACCAGCAGAGGGTACAGGGATTCACCCCTCCACTTT. The chain joins TRBV15 to TRBJ1-6; D possibly corresponds to TRBD1 (6 bases). CDR1 and CDR2 (germline): LNHNV, YYDKDF (reference sequence). The CDR3 runs 14 residues. Trimming pared 1 base from V and 8 bases from J, leaving 9 bases between.

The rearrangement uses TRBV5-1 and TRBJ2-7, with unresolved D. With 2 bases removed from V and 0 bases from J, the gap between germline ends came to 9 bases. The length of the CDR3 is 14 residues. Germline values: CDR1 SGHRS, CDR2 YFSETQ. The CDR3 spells CASSFDTNSYEQYF. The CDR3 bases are TGCGCCAGCAGCTTCGACACCAACTCCTACGAGCAGTACTTC. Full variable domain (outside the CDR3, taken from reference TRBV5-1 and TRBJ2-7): KAGVTQTPRYLIKTRGQQVTLSCSPISGHRSVSWYQQTPGQGLQFLFEYFSETQRNKGNFPGRFSGRQFSNSRSEMNVSTLELGDSALYLCASSFDTNSYEQYFGPGTRLTVT.